One and the same sample provided the 8 T cell receptor beta chains below, sequenced in a study of blood T cell repertoires in COVID-19. Sequencing used immunoSEQ multiplex PCR; TCRdb keeps in-frame clones, though not all of them. This table holds over 150,000 clones, about three quarters found once. Sample: peripheral blood. The receptors were sampled from a woman between 65 and 79 years old with acute or convalescent COVID-19.

The V gene is TRBV5-1, the J gene TRBJ2-5; 7 nucleotides match TRBD1. The ends lost 4 bases at V and 4 bases at J; junction bases unmatched: 7. Germline-derived CDR1 and CDR2 are SGHRS and YFSETQ. The CDR3 contains 14 residues. The CDR3 region has the DNA TGCGCCAGCAGCCCGGACAGGCTGCGAGAGACCCAGTACTTC. The encoded protein is CASSPDRLRETQYF. Full variable domain (remainder filled in from reference TRBV5-1 and TRBJ2-5): KAGVTQTPRYLIKTRGQQVTLSCSPISGHRSVSWYQQTPGQGLQFLFEYFSETQRNKGNFPGRFSGRQFSNSRSEMNVSTLELGDSALYLCASSPDRLRETQYFGPGTRLLVL.

The rearrangement links TRBV6-5 to TRBJ1-1, with 9 positions matching TRBD1. From germline, CDR1 is MNHEY and CDR2 SVGAGI. The J segment lost 1 base and the V segment lost 10 bases, leaving 4 bases of the junction unmatched. The CDR3 runs to 13 residues. CDR3 in DNA: TGTGCCACCTCACAGGGGGCGAACACTGAAGCTTTCTTT. Its protein product is CATSQGANTEAFF.

The V gene is TRBV19, the J gene TRBJ2-1; TRBD2 agrees at 13 bases. J was trimmed by 9 bases and V by 4 bases; bases with no gene match: 3. Germline CDR1 LNHDA, CDR2 SQIVND (reference sequence). CDR3 length equals 14 residues. The CDR3 reads CASSTRTSGSEQFF. The CDR3 DNA reads as TGTGCCAGTAGTACCCGGACTAGCGGGAGTGAGCAGTTCTTC.

This chain links TRBV9 with TRBJ2-7; 8 bases fit TRBD1. The CDR3 sequence is 15 residues long. The junction had 10 bases not matched to a gene; V was cut back by 4 bases and J by 4 bases. Germline values: CDR1 SGDLS, CDR2 YYNGEE. CDR3 bases: TGTGCCAGCAGCCCGGACAGGGTTCCAGGGTACGAGCAGTACTTC. Its protein is CASSPDRVPGYEQYF.

The chain recombines TRBV19 with TRBJ2-6, with 8 positions matching TRBD1. CDR3 size: 16 residues. J lost 4 bases, V lost 7 bases, and 9 bases had no gene match. Looked up from germline, CDR1 is LNHDA and CDR2 is SQIVND (reference sequence). CDR3 DNA sequence: TGTGCCAGTAACTTTAACAGGGGGGAAGGGGCCAACGTCCTGACTTTC. Translation: CASNFNRGEGANVLTF. The variable domain in full, with the rest retrieved from reference TRBV19 and TRBJ2-6, is DGGITQSPKYLFRKEGQNVTLSCEQNLNHDAMYWYRQDPGQGLRLIYYSQIVNDFQKGDIAEGYSVSREKKESFPLTVTSAQKNPTAFYLCASNFNRGEGANVLTFGAGSRLTVL.

The chain joins TRBV18 to TRBJ1-1, with D hard to call. The germline V gene has CDR1 KGHSH and CDR2 LQKENI. This CDR3 is 15 amino acids long. Trimming took 0 bases from V and 4 from J, leaving 12 bases between them. CDR3 protein: CASSPPLGEATEAFF. DNA for the CDR3: TGTGCCAGCTCACCACCTCTGGGTGAGGCCACTGAAGCTTTCTTT.

This clone appeared a few times. V and J are TRBV4-1 and TRBJ2-1; the D is unclear. V lost 4 bases and J lost 7, with 17 bases in between. Germline CDR1 reads MGHRA; CDR2 reads YSYEKL. This CDR3 has 15 amino acids. The CDR3, as DNA: TGCGCCAGCAGCCTACATGAACTTGGAGCGAATGAGCAGTTCTTC. Its translation is CASSLHELGANEQFF.

The V gene is TRBV30, the J gene TRBJ2-4, with D perhaps matching TRBD2 (5 bases). The germline CDR1 and CDR2 sequences are GTSNPN and SVGIG (reference sequence). Between the trimmed V and J ends, which lost 0 bases and 9 bases, there was a span of 12 bases. This CDR3 region has 13 residues. The DNA for the CDR3 is TGTGCCTGGAGTGTACGAGCAGGACTCATTCAGTACTTC. Protein product: CAWSVRAGLIQYF.